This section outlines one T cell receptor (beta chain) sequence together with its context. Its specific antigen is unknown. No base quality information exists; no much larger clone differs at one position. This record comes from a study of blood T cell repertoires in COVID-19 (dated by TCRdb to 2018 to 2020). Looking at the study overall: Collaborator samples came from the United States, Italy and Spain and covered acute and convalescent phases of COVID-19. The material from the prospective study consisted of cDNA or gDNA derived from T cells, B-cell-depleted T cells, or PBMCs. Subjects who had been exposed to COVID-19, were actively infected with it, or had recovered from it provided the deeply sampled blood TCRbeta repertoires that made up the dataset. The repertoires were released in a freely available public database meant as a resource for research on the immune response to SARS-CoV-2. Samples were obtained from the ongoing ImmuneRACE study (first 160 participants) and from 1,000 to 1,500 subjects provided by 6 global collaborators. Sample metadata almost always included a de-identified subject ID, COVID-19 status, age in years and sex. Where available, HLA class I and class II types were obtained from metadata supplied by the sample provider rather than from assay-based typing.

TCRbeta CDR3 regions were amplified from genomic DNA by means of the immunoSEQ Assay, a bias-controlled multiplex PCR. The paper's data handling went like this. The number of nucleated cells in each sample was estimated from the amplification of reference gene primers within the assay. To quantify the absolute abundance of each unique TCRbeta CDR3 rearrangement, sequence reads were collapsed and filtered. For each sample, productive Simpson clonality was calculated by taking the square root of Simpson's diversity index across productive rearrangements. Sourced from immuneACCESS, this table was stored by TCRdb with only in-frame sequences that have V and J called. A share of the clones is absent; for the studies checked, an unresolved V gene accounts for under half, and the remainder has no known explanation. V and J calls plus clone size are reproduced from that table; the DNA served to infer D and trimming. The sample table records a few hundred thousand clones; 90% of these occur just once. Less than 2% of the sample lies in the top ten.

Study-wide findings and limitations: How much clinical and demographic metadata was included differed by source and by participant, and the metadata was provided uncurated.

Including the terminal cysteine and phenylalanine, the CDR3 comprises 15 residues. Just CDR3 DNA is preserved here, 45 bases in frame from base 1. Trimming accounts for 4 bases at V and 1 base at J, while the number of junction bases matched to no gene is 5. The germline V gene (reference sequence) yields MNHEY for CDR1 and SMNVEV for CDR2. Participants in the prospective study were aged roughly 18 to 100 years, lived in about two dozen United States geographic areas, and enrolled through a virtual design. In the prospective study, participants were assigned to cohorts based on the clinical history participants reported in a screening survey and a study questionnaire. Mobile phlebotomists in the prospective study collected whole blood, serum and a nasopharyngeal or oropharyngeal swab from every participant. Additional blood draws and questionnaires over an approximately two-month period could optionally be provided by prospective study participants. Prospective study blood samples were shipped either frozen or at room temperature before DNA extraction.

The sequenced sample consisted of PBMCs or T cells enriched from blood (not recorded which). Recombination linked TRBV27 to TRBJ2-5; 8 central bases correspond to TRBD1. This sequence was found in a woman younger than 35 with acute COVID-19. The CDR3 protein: CASSSYRGAQETQYF. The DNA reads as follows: TGTGCCAGCAGTTCCTACAGGGGGGCCCAAGAGACCCAGTACTTC.